This TCR beta chain is drawn from a study of T cell repertoires in cytomegalovirus infection. Whole-study context: The public TCR beta signatures pointed to both CMV infection and matching HLA type.

Germline assignment: CDR1 ENHRY and CDR2 SYGVKD. V was cut by 0 bases and J by 4 bases, with 12 bases left in between. The CDR3 runs 15 residues. General study results and limits: Cumulated frequencies of public TCR beta families served to identify carriers of CMV plus the relevant HLA. Clonotypes of TCR beta that were HLA-C-restricted and CMV-specific dominated the ex vivo response.

This clonotype was counted at least ten times. Its cognate antigen is unknown. From the reads, TCRdb called clonotypes with MiXCR, one entry per CDR3 protein. The sample shows some 180,000 distinct CDR3 sequences, 8% to 10% of them seen only once. This receptor was identified in a human donor in good health (CMV status not recorded). Some clones in this sample may be carry-over from other donors' samples. Sequencing was done on a sample of PBMCs. This chain links TRBV10-3 with TRBJ1-2; possible D gene TRBD1, 5 bases. This CDR3 is CAISESVGESYGYTF. The CDR3 DNA follows: TGTGCCATCAGTGAGTCGGTAGGGGAGTCCTATGGCTACACCTTC.